This record looks at one T cell receptor beta chain sequence and its context. The sample comes from a study of cytotoxic CD8 clonotypes in ibrutinib-treated CLL. This CDR3 contains 15 residues. Between the trimmed V and J ends, which lost 5 bases and 5 bases, there was a span of 16 bases. Germline values: CDR1 SGHVS, CDR2 FQNEAQ. Clones were read by immunoSEQ multiplex PCR, and TCRdb kept only the in-frame ones, dropping some. Of more than 110,000 clones detected, about 91% appear once; the ten largest clones hold approximately 11%. The material was PBMCs, obtained after 12 months of ibrutinib treatment. The chain is built from TRBV7-8 and TRBJ2-1; a weak D match, TRBD2 (6 bases). This receptor was identified in a human donor with chronic lymphocytic leukemia. The CDR3 protein is CASSPAGSHNNEQFF. The CDR3 region has the DNA TGTGCCAGCAGCCCGGCGGGGAGTCATAACAATGAGCAGTTCTTC.